This T cell receptor (beta chain) was sequenced during a study of blood T cells in healthy people across ages. In this sample, this clonotype turned up many times. With 1 base removed from V and 3 bases from J, the gap between germline ends came to 10 bases. The CDR3 is 14 residues long. CDR1 is LGHNA and CDR2 is YSLEER in the germline V gene. Alongside a J-beta primer mix, a sample-barcoded 5' primer served in a second PCR lasting roughly 7 to 12 cycles. A template-switch adaptor with 12 random nucleotides tagged each cDNA molecule. Per-sample output comprised a minimum of 2.5 million paired-end reads containing CDR3. TCRdb fed the 5' RACE reads into MiXCR, producing one record per CDR3 protein. Altogether under 1,000,000 distinct CDR3 sequences are present, around 36% being singletons, with the ten largest covering around 13%.

The receptor's source is a man between 18 and 35 years old in good health. The specimen was blood. This chain links TRBV4-3 with TRBJ2-7; the D gene is possibly TRBD1 (5 bases). The DNA of the CDR3 is TGCGCCAGCAGCCAAGGAACAGGTAACTACGAGCAGTACTTC. Protein product: CASSQGTGNYEQYF.